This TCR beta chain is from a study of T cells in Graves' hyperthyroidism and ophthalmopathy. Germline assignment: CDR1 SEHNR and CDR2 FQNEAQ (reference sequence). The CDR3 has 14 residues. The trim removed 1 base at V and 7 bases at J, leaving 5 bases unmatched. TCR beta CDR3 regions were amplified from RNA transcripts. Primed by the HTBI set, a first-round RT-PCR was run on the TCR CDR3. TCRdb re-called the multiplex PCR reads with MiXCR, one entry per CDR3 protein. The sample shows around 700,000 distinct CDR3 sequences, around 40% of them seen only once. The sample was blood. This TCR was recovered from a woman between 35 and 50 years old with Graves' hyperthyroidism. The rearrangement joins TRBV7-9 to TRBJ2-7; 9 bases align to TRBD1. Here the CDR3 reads CASSLGWDREEQYF. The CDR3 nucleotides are TGTGCCAGCAGCTTAGGGTGGGACAGGGAAGAGCAGTACTTC. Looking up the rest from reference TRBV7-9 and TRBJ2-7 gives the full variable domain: DTGVSQNPRHKITKRGQNVTFRCDPISEHNRLYWYRQTLGQGPEFLTYFQNEAQLEKSRLLSDRFSAERPKGSFSTLEIQRTEQGDSAMYLCASSLGWDREEQYFGPGTRLTVT.